This T cell receptor beta chain originates from a study of blood T cell repertoires in COVID-19. Germline-derived CDR1 and CDR2 are SGHDT and YYEEEE. Trimming at V came to 2 bases and at J to 2 bases, leaving 7 bases not matched to a gene. This CDR3 spans 15 amino acids. Assay: immunoSEQ multiplex PCR; the TCRdb copy retains only in-frame clones and omits some. The sample shows around 87,000 clones, about 77% of them seen only once. This clonotype was sampled from a woman older than 75 with acute or convalescent COVID-19. The sequenced material came from peripheral blood. The V call is TRBV5-6, the J call TRBJ2-7; 7 positions agree with TRBD1. The CDR3 DNA sequence: TGTGCCAGCAGCTTACAGGGGTTAGCCACCTACGAGCAGTACTTC. As protein: CASSLQGLATYEQYF.